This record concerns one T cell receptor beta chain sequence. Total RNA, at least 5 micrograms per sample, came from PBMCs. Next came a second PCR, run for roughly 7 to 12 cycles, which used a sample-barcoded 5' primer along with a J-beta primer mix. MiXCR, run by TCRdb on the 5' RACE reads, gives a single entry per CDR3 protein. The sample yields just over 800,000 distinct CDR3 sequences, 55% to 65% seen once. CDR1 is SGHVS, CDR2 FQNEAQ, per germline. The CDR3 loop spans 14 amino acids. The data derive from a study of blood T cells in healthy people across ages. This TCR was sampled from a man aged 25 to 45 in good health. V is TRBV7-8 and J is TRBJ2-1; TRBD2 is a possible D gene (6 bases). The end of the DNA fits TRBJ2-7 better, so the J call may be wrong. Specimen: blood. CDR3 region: CASSLGGGREEQYF. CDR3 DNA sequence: TGTGCCAGCAGCTTAGGGGGAGGTCGGGAGGAGCAGTACTTC.